This T cell receptor (beta chain) is drawn from a study of response to subunit inactivated influenza vaccine. This CDR3 has 15 residues. V gave up 4 bases and J gave up 7 bases; unmatched junction bases: 10. Germline V gene lookup returns CDR1 MDHEN and CDR2 SYDVKM. General observations from the study: Few additional T cells are recruited per seasonal influenza vaccination, authors suggested.

This clonotype has more than one count but fewer than ten. Its antigen is unknown. TCRdb independently ran MiXCR on the RT-PCR reads; one entry per CDR3 protein. The sample carries fewer than 650,000 distinct CDR3 sequences, over 10% recorded once. This TCR was recovered from a man between 45 and 60 years old who received an inactivated influenza vaccine. The V gene is TRBV28, the J gene TRBJ2-1, with 7 bases matching TRBD2. The sample was PBMCs from blood, taken more than 35 days after vaccination. The CDR3 DNA sequence: TGTGCCAGCAGTTCCCCTGGACTAGGTGGAAATGAGCAGTTCTTC. Amino acids: CASSSPGLGGNEQFF.